The present TCR beta chain was sequenced within a study of T cell repertoires in cytomegalovirus infection. TCRdb used MiXCR to reprocess the reads, holding one entry per CDR3 protein. The sample has 150,000 to 200,000 distinct CDR3 sequences, over 13% seen once. This CDR3 spans 15 amino acids. V shed 6 bases, J shed 2 bases, and the junction held 4 bases outside the gene matches. Germline CDR1 is MNHEY and CDR2 is SVGAGI. A few counts support this clonotype. The sample was PBMCs. The sequence derives from a human donor in good health (CMV status not recorded). Some clones in this sample may be carry-over from other donors' samples. The chain joins TRBV6-5 to TRBJ2-1; TRBD1 aligns across 10 bases. The CDR3 DNA follows: TGTGCCAGCAGCCCGACAGGGGGCCCCTACAATGAGCAGTTCTTC. Translation: CASSPTGGPYNEQFF.